These 8 T cell receptor beta chains originate from one sample sequenced in a study of identical twins (dated by TCRdb to the mid-2010s). The library was generated by 5' RACE. This sample was sequenced with an Illumina HiSeq 2000. TCRdb trimmed the raw reads at Q25, called clones with MiXCR and kept productive beta chains. Each entry is one CDR3 protein sequence, shown with its most common DNA and genes. The sample table shows approximately 260,000 distinct CDR3 sequences, and around 15% are seen once. The ten largest clones capture around 8.9% of the sample. Sequencing was carried out using memory (CD45RO+) T cells sorted from blood. The cell subset or site label corresponds to: CD45RO+ enriched T cells. These receptors all come from a woman under 30 in good health.

In its sample, this clonotype was seen many times. This chain uses TRBV29-1 with TRBJ1-1; no firm D call. V dropped 4 bases and J dropped 0 bases, with 12 bases sitting between them. Germline V gene data show CDR1 as SQVTM and CDR2 as ANQGSEA. The CDR3 spans 14 residues. This CDR3 is CSVAVNRMNTEAFF. The CDR3, as DNA: TGCAGCGTTGCGGTCAACAGAATGAACACTGAAGCTTTCTTT.

In its sample, this clonotype was seen many times. This sequence joins TRBV2 and TRBJ2-3; D is possibly TRBD2 (6 bases). There are 13 residues in the CDR3. Trimming removed 7 bases from V and 4 bases from J, with 12 bases in between. Germline V gene sequence: CDR1 SNHLY, CDR2 FYNNEI. Written as DNA, the CDR3 is TGTGCCAGCATCTCTAGCGAGTCAGATACGCAGTATTTT. This gives the protein CASISSESDTQYF.

This clonotype was found a few times. The chain recombines TRBV18 with TRBJ1-3; D call uncertain. V gave up 4 bases and J gave up 0 bases, with 7 bases separating them. Germline V gene sequence: CDR1 KGHSH, CDR2 LQKENI. The CDR3 length is 14 residues. The CDR3: CASSLGLSGNTIYF. DNA of the CDR3: TGTGCCAGCTCACTTGGACTCTCTGGAAACACCATATATTTT.

This clonotype has just a few counts. The chain carries TRBV5-1 and TRBJ1-1, with D possibly matching TRBD1 (5 bases). The CDR3 has 13 amino acids. The V end was cut by 2 bases, the J end by 3 bases, with 8 bases between. Germline CDR1 SGHRS, CDR2 YFSETQ. The CDR3 spells CASSFGGDTEAFF. The CDR3 nucleotides are TGCGCCAGCAGCTTTGGGGGTGACACTGAAGCTTTCTTT.

The rearrangement links TRBV3-1 to TRBJ1-1; D perhaps matches TRBD1 (5 bases). Trimming took 1 base from V and 11 from J, leaving 17 bases between them. The CDR3 covers 14 residues. Per the germline V gene, CDR1 is LGHDT and CDR2 is YNNKEL (reference sequence). CDR3 coding DNA: TGTGCCAGCAGCCAAGTATTGCGGGCCGGGGGGGCTTTCTTT. This sequence encodes CASSQVLRAGGAFF.

This clonotype was counted at least ten times. The chain's CDR3 is CASSIIGLDGYTF. CDR3 coding DNA: TGCGCCAGCAGCATTATTGGACTGGACGGCTACACCTTC. The chain carries TRBV5-1 and TRBJ1-2; D remains unclear. Germline V gene lookup returns CDR1 SGHRS and CDR2 YFSETQ. This CDR3 comprises 13 residues. V gave up 4 bases and J gave up 8 bases, with 15 bases separating them.

The V gene is TRBV12-3 or TRBV12-4, the J gene TRBJ2-1; 12 bases are a match to TRBD2. After removal of 8 bases from V and 10 bases from J, the junction contained 9 bases not matched to a gene. The length of the CDR3 is 14 residues. The CDR3 DNA reads TGTGCCAGCCGCTTACTAGCGGGGGGCGGGGAGCAGTTCTTC. As protein: CASRLLAGGGEQFF.

V usage is TRBV20-1 and J usage is TRBJ2-3; 8 bases map to TRBD2. CDR3 length: 15 amino acids. The V gene end was trimmed by 3 bases and the J gene end by 0 bases; junction bases not matched to a gene: 5. CDR1 is DFQATT and CDR2 is SNEGSKA in the germline V gene (reference sequence). The CDR3 region is CSARDSGVSTDTQYF. The CDR3 bases are TGCAGTGCTAGGGATAGCGGGGTGAGCACAGATACGCAGTATTTT.